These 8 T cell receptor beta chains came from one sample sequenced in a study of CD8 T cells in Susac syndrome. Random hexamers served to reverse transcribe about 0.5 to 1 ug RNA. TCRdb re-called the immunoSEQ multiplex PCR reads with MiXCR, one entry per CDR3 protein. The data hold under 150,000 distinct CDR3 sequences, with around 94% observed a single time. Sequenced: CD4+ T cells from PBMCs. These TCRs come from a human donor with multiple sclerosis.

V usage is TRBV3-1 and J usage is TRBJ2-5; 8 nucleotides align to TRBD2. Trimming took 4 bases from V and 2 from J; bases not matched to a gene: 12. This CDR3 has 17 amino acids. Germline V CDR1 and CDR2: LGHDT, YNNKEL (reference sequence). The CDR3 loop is CASSLLPAGALQETQYF. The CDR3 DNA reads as TGTGCCAGCAGCCTTCTCCCAGCGGGAGCCCTACAAGAGACCCAGTACTTC.

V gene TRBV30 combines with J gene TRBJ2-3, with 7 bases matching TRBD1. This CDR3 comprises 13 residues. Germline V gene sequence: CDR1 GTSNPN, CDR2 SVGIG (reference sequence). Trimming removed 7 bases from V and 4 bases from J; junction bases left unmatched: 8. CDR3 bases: TGTGCCTACAACAGGGGTAGGTCAGATACGCAGTATTTT. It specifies CAYNRGRSDTQYF.

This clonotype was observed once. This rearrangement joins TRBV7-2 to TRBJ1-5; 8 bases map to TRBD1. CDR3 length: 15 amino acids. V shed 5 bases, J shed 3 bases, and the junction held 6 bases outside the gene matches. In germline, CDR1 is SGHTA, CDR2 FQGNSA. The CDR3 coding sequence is TGTGCCAGCAGCCCTGGACAGGGACTCAATCAGCCCCAGCATTTT. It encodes CASSPGQGLNQPQHF.

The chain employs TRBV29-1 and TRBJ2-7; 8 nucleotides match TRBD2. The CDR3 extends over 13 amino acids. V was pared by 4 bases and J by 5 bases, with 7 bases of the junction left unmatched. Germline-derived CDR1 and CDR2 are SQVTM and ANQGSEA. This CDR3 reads CSVAAGGGHEQYF. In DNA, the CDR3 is TGCAGCGTTGCGGCGGGGGGCGGGCACGAGCAGTACTTC.

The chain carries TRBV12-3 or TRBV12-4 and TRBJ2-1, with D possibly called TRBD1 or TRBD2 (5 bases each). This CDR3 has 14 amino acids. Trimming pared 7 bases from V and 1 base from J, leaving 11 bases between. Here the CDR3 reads CASKWGPSYNEQFF. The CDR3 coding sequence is TGTGCCAGCAAGTGGGGACCGTCCTACAATGAGCAGTTCTTC.

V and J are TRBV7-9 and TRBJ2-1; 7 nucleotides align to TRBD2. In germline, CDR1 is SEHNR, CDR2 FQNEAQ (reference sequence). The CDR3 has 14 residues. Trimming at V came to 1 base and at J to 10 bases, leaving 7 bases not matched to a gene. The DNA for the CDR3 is TGTGCCAGCAGCTTAGGCCTAGGGGAGGGCGAGCAGTTCTTC. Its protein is CASSLGLGEGEQFF.

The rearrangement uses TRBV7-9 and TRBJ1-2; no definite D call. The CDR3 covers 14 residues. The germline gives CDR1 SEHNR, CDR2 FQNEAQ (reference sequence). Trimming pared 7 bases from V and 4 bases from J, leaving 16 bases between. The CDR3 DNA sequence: TGTGCCAGCACCACCTCAAAGGCAGTCTATGGCTACACCTTC. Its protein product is CASTTSKAVYGYTF.

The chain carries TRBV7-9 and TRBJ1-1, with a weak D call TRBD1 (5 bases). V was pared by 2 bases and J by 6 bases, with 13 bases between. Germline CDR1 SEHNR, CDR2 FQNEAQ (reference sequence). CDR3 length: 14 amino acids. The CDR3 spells CASSLTPWGPEAFF. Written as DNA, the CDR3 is TGTGCCAGCAGCTTAACCCCTTGGGGCCCTGAAGCTTTCTTT.